The 22 T cell receptor beta chains reported below all come from one sample, sequenced in a study of OX40 agonist ivuxolimab in advanced cancers. Assay: immunoSEQ multiplex PCR; the TCRdb copy retains only in-frame clones and omits some. The sample lists some 49,000 clones; about 88% were seen once. The sample here was CD4+ or CD8+ T cells sorted from blood, taken in a trial of the OX40 agonist ivuxolimab. These receptors all come from an adult with an advanced solid tumor such as melanoma, head and neck, liver or kidney cancer.

The chain employs TRBV27 and TRBJ2-1, with TRBD2 matching 10 bases. V gave up 5 bases and J gave up 3 bases; unmatched junction bases: 7. CDR1 is MNHEY, CDR2 SMNVEV, per germline (reference sequence). CDR3 length equals 16 residues. The CDR3: CASSEPSGGGYNEQFF. Here the CDR3 DNA reads TGTGCCAGCAGTGAACCTAGCGGGGGTGGCTACAATGAGCAGTTCTTC.

This clone was counted a single time. The chain combines TRBV6-6 with TRBJ1-1; perhaps TRBD1 as D (6 bases). The CDR3 contains 13 residues. V dropped 2 bases and J dropped 8 bases, with 12 bases sitting between them. CDR1 is MNHNY and CDR2 is SVGAGI in the germline V gene (reference sequence). CDR3 residues: CASSYGDTPEAFF. The DNA for the CDR3 is TGTGCCAGCAGTTACGGGGACACCCCGGAAGCTTTCTTT.

The CDR3 sequence is CASSLAGGLRYEQYF. CDR3 sequence (DNA): TGTGCCAGCAGCTTGGCCGGAGGGCTCCGCTACGAGCAGTACTTC. The gene calls are TRBV5-5 and TRBJ2-7, with a tentative D call TRBD2 (6 bases). This CDR3 spans 15 amino acids. Trimming removed 0 bases from V and 3 bases from J, with 13 bases in between. The V gene's germline CDR1 is SGHKS and CDR2 YYEKEE (reference sequence).

V gene TRBV6-5 combines with J gene TRBJ2-7; unclear D gene. Germline V lookup: CDR1 MNHEY, CDR2 SVGAGI. CDR3 length: 14 amino acids. Trimming removed 4 bases from V and 4 bases from J, with 14 bases in between. CDR3 nucleotides: TGTGCCAGCAGTTTAGGGCAGGCGCTATACGAGCAGTACTTC. Translation: CASSLGQALYEQYF.

This chain uses TRBV4-2 with TRBJ2-7, with 9 bases aligning to TRBD2. CDR1 and CDR2 from the germline V gene are LGHNA and YNFKEQ. V lost 1 base, J lost 6 bases, and 4 bases stayed unmatched. The CDR3 is made up of 14 amino acids. The CDR3 nucleotides are TGTGCCAGCAGCCAAGGCGGGGGGGCCAGCGAGCAGTACTTC. As protein: CASSQGGGASEQYF.

The rearrangement links TRBV6-6 to TRBJ2-7; D gene unclear. Germline V lookup: CDR1 MNHNY, CDR2 SVGAGI (reference sequence). The CDR3 has 13 residues. V lost 2 bases and J lost 3, with 8 bases in between. The CDR3 coding sequence is TGTGCCAGCAGTTACGGGTTAGTCTACGAGCAGTACTTC. This translates into CASSYGLVYEQYF.

The rearrangement uses TRBV10-1 and TRBJ1-1; D gene uncertain. V gave up 3 bases and J gave up 1 base, with 9 bases separating them. CDR3 length equals 14 residues. Germline V gene sequence: CDR1 WNHNN, CDR2 SYGVQD (reference sequence). Written as DNA, the CDR3 is TGCGCCAGCAGTGAAGAGGGCGCGAACACTGAAGCTTTCTTT. Its protein is CASSEEGANTEAFF.

The V call is TRBV28, the J call TRBJ1-2, with unresolved D. V was pared by 2 bases and J by 8 bases, with 9 bases between. The CDR3 spans 12 residues. Per the germline V gene, CDR1 is MDHEN and CDR2 is SYDVKM. CDR3 coding DNA: TGTGCCAGCAGTTTAGAGGGTCGGGGCTACACCTTC. Translated, it gives CASSLEGRGYTF.

The J gene is TRBJ2-3, the V gene TRBV7-3; D gene unclear. The CDR3 extends over 12 amino acids. Germline CDR1 and CDR2: SGHTA and FQGTGA. V gave up 4 bases and J gave up 4 bases, with 6 bases separating them. CDR3: CASSSSADTQYF. CDR3 coding DNA: TGTGCCAGCAGCTCTAGTGCAGATACGCAGTATTTT.

The V call is TRBV7-8, the J call TRBJ1-6, with 7 bases matching TRBD1. The ends lost 7 bases at V and 10 bases at J; junction bases unmatched: 4. Germline loops: CDR1 SGHVS, CDR2 FQNEAQ. The CDR3 extends over 12 amino acids. CDR3 region: CASTRQGSPLHF. The CDR3 DNA is TGTGCCAGCACGAGACAGGGCTCACCCCTCCACTTT.

The chain recombines TRBV28 with TRBJ2-3, with 12 bases that match TRBD1. The CDR3 sequence is 14 residues long. Germline CDR1 and CDR2: MDHEN and SYDVKM. The CDR3 sequence: CALSGQGASDTQYF. The CDR3 DNA follows: TGTGCTTTATCGGGACAGGGGGCGTCAGATACGCAGTATTTT.

Worth noting for this clone: One end of the junction does not line up with germline, which may come from a read error. The chain links TRBV7-7 to TRBJ2-2; 8 nucleotides line up with TRBD2. Germline V gene lookup returns CDR1 SSHAT and CDR2 FNYEAQ (reference sequence). The CDR3 is made up of 15 amino acids. CDR3 region: CASSFTSGNTGELFF. CDR3 DNA: TGTGCTAGCAGCTTTACTAGCGGGAACACCGGGGAGCTGTTTTTT.

The chain has TRBV29-1 and TRBJ1-4, with D unresolved. This CDR3 region has 12 residues. Germline V gives CDR1 SQVTM, CDR2 ANQGSEA. V was clipped by 7 bases and J by 7 bases, with 13 bases between them. CDR3 loop: CSAVKGGEKLFF. The CDR3 DNA follows: TGCAGCGCTGTGAAGGGCGGTGAAAAACTGTTTTTT.

Only one count was recorded for this clone. The CDR3 DNA sequence: TGTGCCAGCAGTCGGACTAGCGGGGGGGCTAACCAGTTCTTC. This translates into CASSRTSGGANQFF. The rearrangement joins TRBV6-5 to TRBJ2-1; 15 bases align to TRBD2. This CDR3 spans 14 amino acids. V lost 5 bases to trimming and J lost 13 bases; unmatched junction nucleotides: 6. Looked up from germline, CDR1 is MNHEY and CDR2 is SVGAGI.

The count of this clone is one. The chain carries TRBV10-3 and TRBJ2-2; D is possibly TRBD1 or TRBD2 (5 bases each). Per the germline V gene, CDR1 is ENHRY and CDR2 is SYGVKD. Deletions cut 7 bases from V and 1 base from J, with 13 bases between. This CDR3 region has 15 residues. CDR3 in amino acids: CAITGAGLNTGELFF. In nucleotides, the CDR3 is TGTGCCATCACCGGGGCGGGTTTGAACACCGGGGAGCTGTTTTTT.

The chain employs TRBV9 and TRBJ2-1; TRBD2 matches at 8 bases. The V gene end was trimmed by 3 bases and the J gene end by 4 bases; junction bases not matched to a gene: 9. The CDR3 covers 16 residues. Germline values: CDR1 SGDLS, CDR2 YYNGEE. The CDR3 protein is CASSDQLAGRYNEQFF. For the CDR3, the DNA is TGTGCCAGCAGCGATCAATTAGCGGGGAGATACAATGAGCAGTTCTTC.

DNA of the CDR3: TGTGCCAGCAGTGACCCGCGGACCATCCCCTACTCCTACAATGAGCAGTTCTTC. Its translation: CASSDPRTIPYSYNEQFF. The V and J genes are TRBV2 and TRBJ2-1; D gene ambiguous. Looked up from germline, CDR1 is SNHLY and CDR2 is FYNNEI. Trimming removed 3 bases at V and 0 bases at J, with 18 bases between. This CDR3 has 18 residues.

This clone is a singleton in its sample. The chain recombines TRBV6-6 with TRBJ1-5; D not resolved. This CDR3 is built from 14 residues. The V end lost 6 bases, the J end lost 3 bases, and 12 bases lay between the germline ends. The germline V gene has CDR1 MNHNY and CDR2 SVGAGI (reference sequence). The CDR3: CASSIRALNQPQHF. CDR3 DNA: TGTGCCAGCAGCATCCGGGCCCTCAATCAGCCCCAGCATTTT.

This clone has just a few counts. The rearrangement uses TRBV6-1 and TRBJ2-2; D possibly corresponds to TRBD1 (5 bases). Germline CDR1 is MNHNS and CDR2 is SASEGT. The CDR3 consists of 14 residues. Trimming took off 6 bases at V and 7 bases at J, with 15 bases between the two ends. This chain's CDR3 is CASSQGIGDGELFF. For the CDR3, the DNA is TGTGCCAGCAGCCAGGGAATAGGAGACGGGGAGCTGTTTTTT.

The CDR3 DNA follows: TGTGCCAGCAGCTTAGCCTCCAACAGTCACTATGGCTACACCTTC. Protein: CASSLASNSHYGYTF. This chain connects TRBV7-6 to TRBJ1-2; no firm D call. V was cut by 0 bases and J by 3 bases, with 11 bases left in between. Germline V gene data show CDR1 as SGHVS and CDR2 as FNYEAQ. This CDR3 has 15 residues.

The chain is built from TRBV6-5 and TRBJ1-2; D call uncertain. The CDR3 sequence is 13 residues long. Germline loops: CDR1 MNHEY, CDR2 SVGAGI. Trimming removed 2 bases from V and 1 base from J, with 5 bases in between. The CDR3 loop reads CASSYDSNYGYTF. Here the CDR3 DNA reads TGTGCCAGCAGTTACGATAGTAACTATGGCTACACCTTC.

This clone was observed once. The chain recombines TRBV13 with TRBJ2-1, with D uncertain. The CDR3 has 15 residues. The germline CDR1 and CDR2 sequences are PRHDT and FYEKMQ (reference sequence). V lost 1 base and J lost 0, with 7 bases in between. The CDR3 here is CASSLDHSSYNEQFF. CDR3 DNA: TGTGCCAGCAGCTTAGACCACAGCTCCTACAATGAGCAGTTCTTC.